Sequencing of this TCR beta chain was carried out in a study of T cell responses to AZD1222 COVID-19 vaccine. Germline assignment: CDR1 SEHNR and CDR2 FQNEAQ (reference sequence). The V gene lost 3 bases and the J gene lost 8 bases, with 11 bases spanning the gap. The CDR3 loop spans 13 amino acids. Data came from immunoSEQ multiplex PCR; TCRdb stores just in-frame clones and leaves some out. The table shows just over 150,000 clones, with 80% to 90% occurring only once. This clone appeared a single time. V gene TRBV7-9 combines with J gene TRBJ2-1; no clear D gene. This TCR was recovered from an adult who received the AZD1222 COVID-19 vaccine. The source was peripheral blood, collected 28 days after the second AZD1222 dose. CDR3 bases: TGTGCCAGCAGCTTCTATCCCCCGGATGAGCAGTTCTTC. Protein sequence: CASSFYPPDEQFF.